Below, 23 T cell receptor beta chains from the same sample are listed, as sequenced in a study of blood T cell repertoires in COVID-19. Sequencing used immunoSEQ multiplex PCR; TCRdb keeps in-frame clones, though not all of them. This sample has 150,000 to 200,000 clones, with roughly 88% found just once. Specimen: peripheral blood. These receptors were obtained from a woman aged 25 to 39 with acute or convalescent COVID-19.

The chain carries TRBV24-1 and TRBJ1-2; tentatively, D is TRBD1 (5 bases). CDR3 size: 13 residues. The V end was cut by 5 bases, the J end by 4 bases, with 10 bases between. The germline CDR1 and CDR2 sequences are KGHDR and SFDVKD. Written as DNA, the CDR3 is TGTGCCACCAGTGGAGGACACCTCTATGGCTACACCTTC. Translating it yields CATSGGHLYGYTF.

This clone was detected only a few times. The gene calls are TRBV10-1 and TRBJ1-5, with a tentative D call TRBD1 (6 bases). Trimming stripped 5 bases from V and 6 bases from J, with 20 bases between. The CDR3 has 16 residues. CDR1 is WNHNN and CDR2 is SYGVQD in the germline V gene (reference sequence). The CDR3 protein is CASSSVFGGRCQPQHF. The CDR3 DNA reads as TGCGCCAGCAGTTCCGTATTCGGGGGGCGGTGTCAGCCCCAGCATTTT.

The rearrangement links TRBV6-5 to TRBJ1-2; 11 bases agree with TRBD1. CDR1 and CDR2 from the germline V gene are MNHEY and SVGAGI. This CDR3 spans 15 amino acids. V lost 4 bases, J lost 5 bases, and 6 bases stayed unmatched. CDR3 DNA: TGTGCCAGCAGTTCGGACAGGGGGCGTACATATGGCTACACCTTC. Its protein is CASSSDRGRTYGYTF.

The chain is built from TRBV11-3 and TRBJ2-7; D might be TRBD2 (6 bases). The CDR3 extends over 13 amino acids. Germline V gene sequence: CDR1 SGHNT, CDR2 YENEEA. V lost 4 bases and J 7 bases, leaving 14 bases between the germline ends. For the CDR3, the DNA is TGTGCCAGCAGCTCTGTACCCAGCGGGGAGCAGTACTTC. Residues: CASSSVPSGEQYF.

The V gene is TRBV7-2, the J gene TRBJ1-6, with D unclear. Germline V CDR1 and CDR2: SGHTA, FQGNSA. The V end lost 2 bases, the J end lost 15 bases, and 20 bases lay between the germline ends. The CDR3 length is 15 residues. The CDR3 is CASSLLAVTPQDLHF. In nucleotides, the CDR3 is TGTGCCAGCAGCTTACTGGCAGTTACTCCTCAGGACCTCCACTTT. The full variable domain, in which reference TRBV7-2 and TRBJ1-6 provide the parts outside the CDR3, is GAGVSQSPSNKVTEKGKDVELRCDPISGHTALYWYRQSLGQGLEFLIYFQGNSAPDKSGLPSDRFSAERTGGSVSTLTIQRTQQEDSAVYLCASSLLAVTPQDLHFGNGTRLTVT.

For this clone: Sequence at one end of the junction differs from germline and may be a read error. The chain joins TRBV19 to TRBJ1-5, with 8 bases that match TRBD1. This CDR3 spans 15 amino acids. The V gene's germline CDR1 is LNHDA and CDR2 SQIVND (reference sequence). The CDR3 spells CASNPWSGGNRPQHF. DNA for the CDR3: TGTGCCAGTAACCCTTGGTCAGGGGGCAATCGGCCCCAGCATTTT. The full variable domain, in which reference TRBV19 and TRBJ1-5 provide the parts outside the CDR3, is DGGITQSPKYLFRKEGQNVTLSCEQNLNHDAMYWYRQDPGQGLRLIYYSQIVNDFQKGDIAEGYSVSREKKESFPLTVTSAQKNPTAFYLCASNPWSGGNRPQHFGDGTRLSIL.

The rearrangement links TRBV27 to TRBJ2-3, with 7 nucleotides matching TRBD2. The J segment lost 2 bases and the V segment lost 6 bases, leaving 8 bases of the junction unmatched. Germline values: CDR1 MNHEY, CDR2 SMNVEV (reference sequence). This CDR3 has 15 amino acids. Here the CDR3 reads CASRGLSGYTDTQYF. CDR3 DNA sequence: TGTGCCAGCAGGGGACTATCAGGTTACACAGATACGCAGTATTTT.

The J gene is TRBJ1-1, the V gene TRBV11-2; possibly TRBD1 for D (5 bases). Trimming took 0 bases from V and 11 from J, leaving 16 bases between them. The length of the CDR3 is 14 residues. Germline values: CDR1 SGHAT, CDR2 FQNNGV. As DNA, the CDR3 is TGTGCCAGCAGCTTAGACAGGGCGCCGGGGAGGGCTTTCTTT. This sequence encodes CASSLDRAPGRAFF.

This chain joins TRBV27 and TRBJ2-1; no reliable D call. The germline V gene encodes CDR1 MNHEY and CDR2 SMNVEV (reference sequence). V was clipped by 8 bases and J by 4 bases, with 18 bases between them. The CDR3 runs 15 residues. The CDR3 spells CASGEAYRLYNEQFF. CDR3 coding DNA: TGTGCCAGCGGAGAGGCCTACCGACTTTACAATGAGCAGTTCTTC.

The V and J genes are TRBV12-3 or TRBV12-4 and TRBJ2-4; 10 bases match TRBD1. After removal of 8 bases from V and 9 bases from J, the junction contained 4 bases not matched to a gene. The CDR3 is made up of 12 amino acids. The CDR3 DNA reads as TGTGCCAGCCGACAGGGGGCCGGCATTCAGTACTTC. Amino acids: CASRQGAGIQYF.

The chain links TRBV7-2 to TRBJ1-1, with D tentatively TRBD1 (6 bases). Germline CDR1 reads SGHTA; CDR2 reads FQGNSA. Between the trimmed V and J ends, which lost 2 bases and 10 bases, there was a span of 11 bases. The length of the CDR3 is 12 residues. The CDR3 coding sequence is TGTGCCAGCAGCTTAAGGACAGCCGGAGCTTTCTTT. Residues: CASSLRTAGAFF.

As to this clone: Relative to the germline gene, one junction end is altered; a read error may explain this. The chain joins TRBV7-7 to TRBJ2-3; TRBD1 is a possible D gene (5 bases). CDR3 length: 15 amino acids. Germline V gene lookup returns CDR1 SSHAT and CDR2 FNYEAQ (reference sequence). The CDR3: CASSSGSTRTDTQYF. CDR3 coding DNA: TGTGCTAGCAGCTCAGGGTCCACTCGCACAGATACGCAGTATTTT. Based on the CDR3 plus reference TRBV7-7 and TRBJ2-3, the full variable domain is GAGVSQSPRYKVTKRGQDVTLRCDPISSHATLYWYQQALGQGPEFLTYFNYEAQPDKSGLPSDRFSAERPEGSISTLTIQRTEQRDSAMYRCASSSGSTRTDTQYFGPGTRLTVL.

This rearrangement joins TRBV7-9 to TRBJ2-1, with D perhaps matching TRBD2 (6 bases). V lost 3 bases and J 10 bases, leaving 19 bases between the germline ends. In germline, CDR1 is SEHNR, CDR2 FQNEAQ (reference sequence). This CDR3 is 15 amino acids long. CDR3 sequence reads: CASSFKKSEGREQFF. CDR3 nucleotide sequence: TGTGCCAGCAGCTTTAAAAAGTCGGAGGGCCGAGAGCAGTTCTTC.

This rearrangement joins TRBV2 to TRBJ2-5; D not resolved. V lost 10 bases and J lost 2, with 14 bases in between. The CDR3 extends over 13 amino acids. Germline V gives CDR1 SNHLY, CDR2 FYNNEI. This CDR3 reads CATDTKEQETQYF. CDR3 nucleotide sequence: TGTGCCACGGATACTAAAGAACAAGAGACCCAGTACTTC.

This chain uses TRBV7-8 with TRBJ1-2; D remains unclear. CDR1 SGHVS and CDR2 FQNEAQ come from the germline V gene. This CDR3 comprises 13 residues. V was shortened by 1 base and J by 3 bases, with 6 bases between the two germline ends. CDR3 loop: CASSLGRDYGYTF. For the CDR3, the DNA is TGTGCCAGCAGCTTAGGCCGGGACTATGGCTACACCTTC.

The V and J genes are TRBV29-1 and TRBJ2-7; maybe TRBD2 (6 bases). The germline V gene encodes CDR1 SQVTM and CDR2 ANQGSEA. The CDR3 runs 12 residues. Trimming took off 3 bases at V and 5 bases at J, with 11 bases between the two ends. DNA for the CDR3: TGCAGCGTTGAGGGGACTCGGGACGAGCAGTACTTC. It translates to CSVEGTRDEQYF.

The chain joins TRBV19 to TRBJ2-1, with 9 bases that match TRBD2. Looked up from germline, CDR1 is LNHDA and CDR2 is SQIVND (reference sequence). Unmatched junction bases numbered 6, after V lost 8 bases and J lost 7 bases. This CDR3 spans 13 amino acids. The CDR3 loop reads CASRLAGLNEQFF. CDR3 in DNA: TGTGCCAGTCGGCTAGCGGGATTAAATGAGCAGTTCTTC.

This chain links TRBV7-9 with TRBJ2-5, with a possible D match to TRBD1 (6 bases). The CDR3 runs to 17 residues. V was cut by 1 base and J by 5 bases, with 20 bases left in between. Germline lookup yields CDR1 SEHNR and CDR2 FQNEAQ (reference sequence). The CDR3 DNA is TGTGCCAGCAGCTTAGGAATGACAGGTGTGGGAGTGGAGACCCAGTACTTC. Translation gives CASSLGMTGVGVETQYF.

This clone has a single count. The J gene is TRBJ2-1, the V gene TRBV5-6; TRBD2 agrees at 7 bases. The CDR3 runs 13 residues. V was pared by 6 bases and J by 8 bases, with 8 bases of the junction left unmatched. The germline gives CDR1 SGHDT, CDR2 YYEEEE. CDR3 in amino acids: CASILRGRDEQFF. CDR3 bases: TGTGCCAGCATATTGAGAGGGAGGGATGAGCAGTTCTTC.

The rearrangement uses TRBV19 and TRBJ2-1, with 8 bases lining up with TRBD1. J gave up 15 bases and V 0 bases, and 7 bases lay outside the gene matches. Germline lookup yields CDR1 LNHDA and CDR2 SQIVND (reference sequence). CDR3 length equals 13 residues. The CDR3 sequence is CASSIDRRTGLFF. The CDR3 nucleotides read TGTGCCAGTAGTATAGATCGAAGGACAGGGCTGTTCTTC.

In its sample, this clone was seen a few times. V and J are TRBV3-1 (or the pseudogene TRBV3-2) and TRBJ2-7, with 7 bases fitting TRBD2. The CDR3 consists of 11 residues. J was trimmed by 11 bases and V by 5 bases; bases with no gene match: 6. Germline CDR1 and CDR2: LGHDT and YNNKEL (reference sequence). The CDR3 is CASSGRAEEYF. As DNA, the CDR3 is TGTGCCAGCAGCGGGAGGGCCGAAGAGTACTTC.

V is TRBV5-1 and J is TRBJ1-2; no reliable D call. Germline V gene data show CDR1 as SGHRS and CDR2 as YFSETQ. The V end was cut by 0 bases, the J end by 1 base, with 13 bases between. The CDR3 is made up of 16 amino acids. The CDR3 loop is CASSLGVGLGNYGYTF. DNA for the CDR3: TGCGCCAGCAGCTTGGGCGTGGGCTTGGGTAACTATGGCTACACCTTC.

The V and J genes are TRBV30 and TRBJ1-2; no reliable D call. The CDR3 sequence is 11 residues long. Germline V gene data show CDR1 as GTSNPN and CDR2 as SVGIG (reference sequence). The ends were cut back, 0 bases at V and 8 bases at J, with 7 bases in the middle. The CDR3 DNA follows: TGTGCCTGGAGTGTAACAGAGGGCTACACCTTC. This gives the protein CAWSVTEGYTF.